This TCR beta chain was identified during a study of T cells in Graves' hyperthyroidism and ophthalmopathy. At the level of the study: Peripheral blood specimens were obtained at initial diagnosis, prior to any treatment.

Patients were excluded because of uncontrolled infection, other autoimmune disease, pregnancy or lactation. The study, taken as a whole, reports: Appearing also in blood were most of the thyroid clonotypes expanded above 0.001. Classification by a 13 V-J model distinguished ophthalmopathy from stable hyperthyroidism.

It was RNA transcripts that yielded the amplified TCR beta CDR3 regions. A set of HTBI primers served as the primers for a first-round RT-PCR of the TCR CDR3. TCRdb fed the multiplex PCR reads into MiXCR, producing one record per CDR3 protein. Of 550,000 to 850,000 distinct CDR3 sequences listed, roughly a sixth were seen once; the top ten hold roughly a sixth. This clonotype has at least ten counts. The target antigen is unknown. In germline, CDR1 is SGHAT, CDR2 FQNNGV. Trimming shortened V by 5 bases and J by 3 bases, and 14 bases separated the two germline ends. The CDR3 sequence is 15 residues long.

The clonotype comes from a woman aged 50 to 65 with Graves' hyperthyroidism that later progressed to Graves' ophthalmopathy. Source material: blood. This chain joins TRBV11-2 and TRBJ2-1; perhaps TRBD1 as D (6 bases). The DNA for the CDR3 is TGTGCCAGCAGCCTCATAATGGACAGCTACAATGAGCAGTTCTTC. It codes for CASSLIMDSYNEQFF. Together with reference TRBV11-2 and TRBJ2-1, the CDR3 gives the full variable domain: EAGVAQSPRYKIIEKRQSVAFWCNPISGHATLYWYQQILGQGPKLLIQFQNNGVVDDSQLPKDRFSAERLKGVDSTLKIQPAKLEDSAVYLCASSLIMDSYNEQFFGPGTRLTVL.